What follows are 20 T cell receptor beta chains derived from one specimen sequenced in a study of shared clonotypes between healthy human individuals. Here immunoSEQ multiplex PCR was the method, and the copy in TCRdb shows in-frame clones only, minus some. The sample has approximately 500,000 clones, more than 65% seen once. Sequencing was carried out using PBMCs. All receptors derive from a woman aged 40-49 years in good health. Some clones in this sample may be carry-over from other donors' samples.

The chain has TRBV5-6 and TRBJ2-2; 7 bases align to TRBD2. In germline, CDR1 is SGHDT, CDR2 YYEEEE. Trimming took 0 bases from V and 2 from J; bases not matched to a gene: 1. This CDR3 has 15 residues. CDR3 in amino acids: CASSLGLANTGELFF. DNA of the CDR3: TGTGCCAGCAGCTTGGGACTAGCCAACACCGGGGAGCTGTTTTTT.

This clone appeared a single time. The gene calls are TRBV29-1 and TRBJ2-5; 8 positions match TRBD1. The DNA end is a closer match to TRBJ2-7, so the J assignment may be wrong. The CDR3 spans 17 residues. CDR1 is SQVTM, CDR2 ANQGSEA, per germline. CDR3 loop: CSALGDRGYIVNYEQYF. The CDR3 DNA is TGCAGCGCCCTGGGCGACAGGGGTTATATTGTTAACTACGAGCAGTACTTC.

As concerns this clone: The sample has other DNA sequences that encode this CDR3 too. J is TRBJ2-7 and V is TRBV18; D not resolved. Germline CDR1 is KGHSH and CDR2 is LQKENI. Trimming shortened V by 2 bases and J by 0 bases, and 5 bases separated the two germline ends. CDR3 size: 13 residues. The CDR3 spells CASSPLSSYEQYF. For the CDR3, the DNA is TGTGCCAGCTCACCATTGAGCTCCTACGAGCAGTACTTC.

The genes are TRBV29-1 and TRBJ2-5; TRBD2 aligns across 13 bases. There are 13 residues in the CDR3. The germline V gene encodes CDR1 SQVTM and CDR2 ANQGSEA. J lost 5 bases, V lost 7 bases, and 4 bases had no gene match. The CDR3 nucleotides are TGCAGCGGACTACTAGCGGGAGGGGAGACCCAGTACTTC. Translation: CSGLLAGGETQYF.

The V call is TRBV7-2, the J call TRBJ2-7; tentative D call: TRBD2 (6 bases). CDR1 SGHTA and CDR2 FQGNSA come from the germline V gene. Trimming left V 5 bases short and J 2 bases short, with 13 bases between. The CDR3 is made up of 14 amino acids. The CDR3 DNA follows: TGTGCCAGCAGCCCGGGAGTCCTTCCCTACGAGCAGTACTTC. This translates into CASSPGVLPYEQYF.

This clone was seen only once. The rearrangement uses TRBV7-3 and TRBJ2-7, with TRBD2 identical over 11 bases. The CDR3 spans 14 residues. In germline, CDR1 is SGHTA, CDR2 FQGTGA. V dropped 5 bases and J dropped 6; count of bases not matched to a gene: 6. The CDR3 loop reads CASSELAGVGEQYF. The CDR3 nucleotides read TGTGCCAGCAGCGAACTAGCGGGAGTGGGCGAGCAGTACTTC.

Written as DNA, the CDR3 is TGTGCCAGCAGTTTCGGCAGGGGTTACACCTTC. This gives the protein CASSFGRGYTF. V gene TRBV28 combines with J gene TRBJ1-2, with D possibly matching TRBD1 (6 bases). The CDR3 runs to 11 residues. Germline V gene sequence: CDR1 MDHEN, CDR2 SYDVKM. Trimming removed 3 bases from V and 11 bases from J, with 10 bases in between.

The V gene is TRBV28, the J gene TRBJ2-1; tentative D call: TRBD1 (6 bases). This CDR3 region has 16 residues. Germline CDR1 MDHEN, CDR2 SYDVKM. V lost 5 bases and J 0 bases, leaving 14 bases between the germline ends. The CDR3 loop is CASSLQGWSSYNEQFF. The CDR3 nucleotides are TGTGCCAGCAGTCTCCAGGGGTGGAGCTCCTACAATGAGCAGTTCTTC.

V is TRBV9 and J is TRBJ1-1, with D unresolved. Germline CDR1 reads SGDLS; CDR2 reads YYNGEE. V lost 1 base to trimming and J lost 2 bases, with 9 bases between them. The CDR3 is made up of 14 amino acids. CDR3 nucleotide sequence: TGTGCCAGCAGCGTAACCCCAACCAACACTGAAGCTTTCTTT. It specifies CASSVTPTNTEAFF.

The count of this clone is one. The gene calls are TRBV28 and TRBJ1-4; weak D call: TRBD1 (6 bases). The ends were cut back, 8 bases at V and 1 base at J, with 11 bases in the middle. The CDR3 runs 14 residues. The germline V gene has CDR1 MDHEN and CDR2 SYDVKM. The chain's CDR3 is CASVGGGTNEKLFF. CDR3 sequence (DNA): TGTGCCAGCGTCGGAGGGGGAACTAATGAAAAACTGTTTTTT. Based on the CDR3 plus reference TRBV28 and TRBJ1-4, the full variable domain is DVKVTQSSRYLVKRTGEKVFLECVQDMDHENMFWYRQDPGLGLRLIYFSYDVKMKEKGDIPEGYSVSREKKERFSLILESASTNQTSMYLCASVGGGTNEKLFFGSGTQLSVL.

This chain links TRBV18 with TRBJ2-7; weak D call: TRBD2 (5 bases). The CDR3 is 14 residues long. CDR1 is KGHSH, CDR2 LQKENI, per germline. Between the trimmed V and J ends, which lost 0 bases and 2 bases, there was a span of 8 bases. CDR3 protein: CASSPPFGTYEQYF. The DNA of the CDR3 is TGTGCCAGCTCACCACCGTTCGGGACCTACGAGCAGTACTTC.

The chain recombines TRBV6-1 with TRBJ2-5; D is unresolved. In germline, CDR1 is MNHNS, CDR2 SASEGT. The CDR3 sequence is 14 residues long. Trimming removed 7 bases from V and 2 bases from J, with 14 bases in between. CDR3 in amino acids: CASTPTGTQETQYF. CDR3 DNA sequence: TGTGCCAGCACCCCAACGGGCACTCAAGAGACCCAGTACTTC.

The rearrangement links TRBV4-1 to TRBJ1-5; D gene uncertain. Germline V gene data show CDR1 as MGHRA and CDR2 as YSYEKL. This CDR3 spans 17 amino acids. V dropped 0 bases and J dropped 2 bases, with 14 bases sitting between them. Here the CDR3 DNA reads TGCGCCAGCAGCCAAGATCCCCCCGCAGGTGGCAATCAGCCCCAGCATTTT. It encodes CASSQDPPAGGNQPQHF.

The J gene is TRBJ2-3, the V gene TRBV29-1, with a weak D call TRBD1 (6 bases). CDR1 is SQVTM and CDR2 is ANQGSEA in the germline V gene. There are 14 residues in the CDR3. Trimming removed 7 bases at V and 1 base at J, with 15 bases between. CDR3 sequence reads: CSAKDSGGTDTQYF. The CDR3 DNA reads TGCAGCGCCAAGGACAGTGGAGGCACAGATACGCAGTATTTT.

On this clone itself: This may arise from a read error, as a much more abundant clone is one base away. The same CDR3 is also encoded by other DNA sequences in this sample. The gene calls are TRBV29-1 and TRBJ2-7, with D tentatively TRBD1 or TRBD2 (5 bases each). Per germline, CDR1 SQVTM and CDR2 ANQGSEA. The length of the CDR3 is 11 residues. For the CDR3, the DNA is TGCAGCGGCGGACAAGGAGGTGAGCAATACTTC. This codes for CSGGQGGEQYF.

This chain uses TRBV5-4 with TRBJ2-1, with 8 bases matching TRBD2. V shed 3 bases and J 5 bases; nucleotides not matched to a gene: 16. The CDR3 runs to 18 residues. Per the germline V gene, CDR1 is SGHNT and CDR2 is YYREEE (reference sequence). The CDR3 here is CASSSSGGAGVVNNEQFF. Here the CDR3 DNA reads TGTGCCAGCAGCTCCTCCGGGGGAGCGGGAGTTGTGAACAATGAGCAGTTCTTC.

V gene TRBV19 combines with J gene TRBJ2-2; TRBD2 is a possible D gene (6 bases). Between the trimmed V and J ends, which lost 3 bases and 6 bases, there was a span of 14 bases. There are 15 residues in the CDR3. Germline CDR1 is LNHDA and CDR2 is SQIVND (reference sequence). This CDR3 is CASSIPREKAGELFF. CDR3 nucleotide sequence: TGTGCCAGTAGTATCCCTCGGGAGAAGGCCGGGGAGCTGTTTTTT.

The chain recombines TRBV11-2 with TRBJ2-5; D gene uncertain. CDR1 and CDR2 from the germline V gene are SGHAT and FQNNGV. Trimming pared 4 bases from V and 1 base from J, leaving 13 bases between. The CDR3 covers 15 residues. This chain's CDR3 is CASSSPWRSQETQYF. The CDR3, as DNA: TGTGCCAGCAGCTCACCTTGGCGGAGCCAAGAGACCCAGTACTTC.

On this clone itself: The same CDR3 can be traced to other DNA sequences in this sample. CDR3 amino acids: CASSLGAATDTQYF. The CDR3 DNA sequence: TGTGCCAGCAGCTTGGGGGCGGCCACAGATACGCAGTATTTT. This chain links TRBV11-2 with TRBJ2-3; TRBD1 might be the D (6 bases). The CDR3 is 14 amino acids. Trimming shortened V by 3 bases and J by 2 bases, and 9 bases separated the two germline ends. Germline loops: CDR1 SGHAT, CDR2 FQNNGV.

This clone was seen only a few times. The CDR3 DNA reads TGCGCCAGCAGTGCCAGCAATCAGCCCCAGCATTTT. As protein: CASSASNQPQHF. The chain has TRBV10-2 and TRBJ1-5; D call uncertain. V was shortened by 4 bases and J by 1 base, with 2 bases between the two germline ends. Germline CDR1 and CDR2: WSHSY and SAAADI. This CDR3 is built from 12 residues.